These 3 T cell receptor beta chains were all obtained from the same sample, sequenced in a study of metastatic and nonmetastatic thyroid tumors. Each patient went into thyroid surgery without having received any treatment. TCRdb recomputed clones from the PCR reads via MiXCR. The sample yields some 46,000 clones, under 25% seen once. The sequenced material came from blood. These TCRs come from a male donor with papillary thyroid cancer or a benign thyroid nodule (not recorded which). Some clones in this sample may be carry-over from other donors' samples.

This clone has at least ten counts. The same CDR3 can be traced to other DNA sequences in this sample. The chain uses TRBV9 and TRBJ1-1; maybe TRBD1 (5 bases). From germline, CDR1 is SGDLS and CDR2 YYNGEE. This CDR3 contains 12 residues. Trimming took off 7 bases at V and 0 bases at J, with 7 bases between the two ends. CDR3 loop: CASGGLNTEAFF. CDR3 DNA: TGTGCCAGCGGGGGACTGAACACTGAAGCTTTCTTT.

This clone was counted ten times or more. The rearrangement links TRBV7-9 to TRBJ2-5; tentative D call: TRBD2 (6 bases). The germline V and J ends were trimmed by 3 bases and 5 bases, with 13 bases remaining between them. Looked up from germline, CDR1 is SEHNR and CDR2 is FQNEAQ (reference sequence). The CDR3 contains 14 residues. CDR3 in DNA: TGTGCCAGCAGCTTGACTAGGGTTGCTGAGACCCAGTACTTC. Protein: CASSLTRVAETQYF.

This clone appeared many times. The chain couples TRBV5-4 to TRBJ2-1, with unresolved D. Germline assignment: CDR1 SGHNT and CDR2 YYREEE (reference sequence). The CDR3 length is 13 residues. Trimming shortened V by 0 bases and J by 7 bases, and 8 bases separated the two germline ends. In DNA, the CDR3 is TGTGCCAGCAGCTTGGGTTACGGGAATGAGCAGTTCTTC. It codes for CASSLGYGNEQFF.